The clone carrying this T cell receptor beta chain was detected ten times or more. Per the germline V gene, CDR1 is GTSNPN and CDR2 is SVGIG (reference sequence). This CDR3 is built from 12 residues. V lost 4 bases, J lost 3 bases, and 6 bases lay in between. Making TCR cDNA involved 5'RACE template switching, which added UMIs and a universal primer site. TCRdb re-derived calls from the 5' RACE reads in MiXCR, one entry per CDR3 protein. The sample comprises about 30,000 distinct CDR3 sequences, 6.3% of which are singletons, and 25% rests with the top ten. The data were obtained in a study of T cells after yellow fever vaccination.

This TCR was recovered from a man aged 30 to 39 who received the YFV17D yellow fever vaccine. The chain joins TRBV30 to TRBJ2-2; D not resolved. The material was PBMCs, either bulk or a sorted T-cell subset (CD4+, CD8+, memory, or dextramer-sorted; not recorded which), obtained on the day of the yellow fever booster vaccination. The CDR3 sequence: CAWTWDTGELFF. CDR3 nucleotide sequence: TGTGCCTGGACTTGGGACACCGGGGAGCTGTTTTTT.